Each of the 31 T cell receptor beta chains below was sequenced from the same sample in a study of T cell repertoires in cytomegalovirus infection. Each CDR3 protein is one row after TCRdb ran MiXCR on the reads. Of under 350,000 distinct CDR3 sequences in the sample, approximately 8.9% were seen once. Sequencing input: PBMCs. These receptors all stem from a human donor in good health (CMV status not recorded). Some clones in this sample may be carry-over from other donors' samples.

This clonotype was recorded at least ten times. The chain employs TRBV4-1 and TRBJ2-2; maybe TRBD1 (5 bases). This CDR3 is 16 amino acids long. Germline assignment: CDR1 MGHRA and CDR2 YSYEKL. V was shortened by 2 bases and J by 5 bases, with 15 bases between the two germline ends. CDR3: CASSQPWGRETGELFF. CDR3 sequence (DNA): TGCGCCAGCAGCCAACCCTGGGGCCGAGAAACCGGGGAGCTGTTTTTT.

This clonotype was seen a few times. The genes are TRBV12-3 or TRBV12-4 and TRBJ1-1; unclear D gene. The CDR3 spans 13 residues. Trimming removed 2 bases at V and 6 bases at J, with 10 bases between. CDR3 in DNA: TGTGCCAGCAGTTTATCCCACGACGCTGAAGCTTTCTTT. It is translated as CASSLSHDAEAFF.

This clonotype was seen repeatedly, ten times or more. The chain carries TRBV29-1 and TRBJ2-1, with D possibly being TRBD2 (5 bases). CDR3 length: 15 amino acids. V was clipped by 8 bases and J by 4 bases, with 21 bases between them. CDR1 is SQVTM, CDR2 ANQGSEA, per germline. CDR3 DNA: TGCAGCACCCCCTCGGTGCGGGCCCTGTACAATGAGCAGTTCTTC. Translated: CSTPSVRALYNEQFF.

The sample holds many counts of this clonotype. This chain's CDR3 is CASSRRLAANTGELFF. The CDR3 nucleotides are TGTGCCAGCAGTCGGAGACTAGCGGCGAACACCGGGGAGCTGTTTTTT. V and J are TRBV28 and TRBJ2-2; 9 bases match TRBD2. Per the germline V gene, CDR1 is MDHEN and CDR2 is SYDVKM. The V and J ends lost 5 bases and 0 bases, in that order; junction bases with no gene match: 4. CDR3 length equals 16 residues. The variable domain in full, with the rest retrieved from reference TRBV28 and TRBJ2-2, is DVKVTQSSRYLVKRTGEKVFLECVQDMDHENMFWYRQDPGLGLRLIYFSYDVKMKEKGDIPEGYSVSREKKERFSLILESASTNQTSMYLCASSRRLAANTGELFFGEGSRLTVL.

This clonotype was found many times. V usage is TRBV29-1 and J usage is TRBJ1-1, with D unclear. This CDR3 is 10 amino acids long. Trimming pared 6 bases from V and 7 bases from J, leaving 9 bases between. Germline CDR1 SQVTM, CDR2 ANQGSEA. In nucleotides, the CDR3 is TGCAGCGTAAGACTCCTTGAAGCTTTCTTT. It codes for CSVRLLEAFF.

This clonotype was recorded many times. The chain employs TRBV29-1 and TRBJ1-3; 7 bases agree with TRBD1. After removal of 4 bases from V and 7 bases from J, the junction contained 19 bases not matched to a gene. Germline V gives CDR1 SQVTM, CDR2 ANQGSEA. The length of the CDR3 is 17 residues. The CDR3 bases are TGCAGCGTTGGTGGGCCCGGAGCAGGGGGTCGTGGTAACACCATATATTTT. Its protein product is CSVGGPGAGGRGNTIYF.

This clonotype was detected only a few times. The CDR3 reads CASSSRTRDTDTQYF. The CDR3 DNA is TGTGCCAGCAGCTCCCGGACTAGAGACACAGATACGCAGTATTTT. The chain is built from TRBV9 and TRBJ2-3; 7 positions agree with TRBD2. The CDR3 is made up of 15 amino acids. Germline-derived CDR1 and CDR2 are SGDLS and YYNGEE. J lost 2 bases, V lost 4 bases, and 7 bases had no gene match. The whole variable domain, filled in from reference TRBV9 and TRBJ2-3, reads DSGVTQTPKHLITATGQRVTLRCSPRSGDLSVYWYQQSLDQGLQFLIQYYNGEERAKGNILERFSAQQFPDLHSELNLSSLELGDSALYFCASSSRTRDTDTQYFGPGTRLTVL.

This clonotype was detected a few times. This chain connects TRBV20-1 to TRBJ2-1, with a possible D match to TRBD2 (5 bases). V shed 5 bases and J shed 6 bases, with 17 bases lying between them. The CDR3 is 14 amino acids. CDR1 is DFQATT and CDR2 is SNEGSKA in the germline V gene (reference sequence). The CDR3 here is CSAGDYPLGNEQFF. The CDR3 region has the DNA TGCAGTGCTGGCGACTACCCCCTGGGCAATGAGCAGTTCTTC.

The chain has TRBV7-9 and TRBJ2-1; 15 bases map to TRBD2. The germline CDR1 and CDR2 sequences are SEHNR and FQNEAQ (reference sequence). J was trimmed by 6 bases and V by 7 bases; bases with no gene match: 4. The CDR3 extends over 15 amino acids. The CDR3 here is CASTLGLAGGNEQFF. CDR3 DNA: TGTGCCAGCACCCTGGGACTAGCGGGGGGCAATGAGCAGTTCTTC.

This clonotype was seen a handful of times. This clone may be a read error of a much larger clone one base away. The CDR3 reads CASSLDPGGTDTQYF. DNA of the CDR3: TGTGCCAGCAGCTTAGACCCGGGGGGCACAGATACGCAGTATTTT. The V and J genes are TRBV7-9 and TRBJ2-3; D may be TRBD2 (6 bases). Trimming took off 1 base at V and 1 base at J, with 9 bases between the two ends. This CDR3 has 15 residues. Germline V lookup: CDR1 SEHNR, CDR2 FQNEAQ (reference sequence).

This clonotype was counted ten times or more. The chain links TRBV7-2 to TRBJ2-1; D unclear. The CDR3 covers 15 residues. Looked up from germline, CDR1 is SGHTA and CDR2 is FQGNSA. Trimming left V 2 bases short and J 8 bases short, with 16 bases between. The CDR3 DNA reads TGTGCCAGCAGCTTAATGGAGCTAGGTCGCCATGAGCAGTTCTTC. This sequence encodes CASSLMELGRHEQFF.

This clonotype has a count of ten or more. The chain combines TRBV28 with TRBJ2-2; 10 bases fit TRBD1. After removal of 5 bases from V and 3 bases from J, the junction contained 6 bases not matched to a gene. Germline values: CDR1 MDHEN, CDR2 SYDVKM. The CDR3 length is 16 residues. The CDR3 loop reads CASSSRDRGYTGELFF. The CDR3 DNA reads TGTGCCAGCAGTAGCCGGGACAGGGGATACACCGGGGAGCTGTTTTTT.

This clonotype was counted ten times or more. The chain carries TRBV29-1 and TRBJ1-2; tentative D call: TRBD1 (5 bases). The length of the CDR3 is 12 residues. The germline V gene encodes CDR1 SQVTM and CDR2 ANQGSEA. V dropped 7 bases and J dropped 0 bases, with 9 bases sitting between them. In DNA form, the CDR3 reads TGCAGCGCTAGGGGACCTAACTATGGCTACACCTTC. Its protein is CSARGPNYGYTF.

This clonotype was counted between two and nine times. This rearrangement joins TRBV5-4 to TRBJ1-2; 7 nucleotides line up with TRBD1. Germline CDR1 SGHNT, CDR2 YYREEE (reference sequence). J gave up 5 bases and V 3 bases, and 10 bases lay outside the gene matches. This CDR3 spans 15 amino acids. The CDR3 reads CASSSRTGGGYGYTF. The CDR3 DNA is TGTGCCAGCAGCTCGAGGACAGGCGGGGGATATGGCTACACCTTC.

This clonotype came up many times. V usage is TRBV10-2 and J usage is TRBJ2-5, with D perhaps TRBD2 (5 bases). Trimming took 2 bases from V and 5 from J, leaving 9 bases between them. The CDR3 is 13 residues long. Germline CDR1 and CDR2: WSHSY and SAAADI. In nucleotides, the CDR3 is TGCGCCAGCAGTGAGAACACGGGGGAGACCCAGTACTTC. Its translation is CASSENTGETQYF.

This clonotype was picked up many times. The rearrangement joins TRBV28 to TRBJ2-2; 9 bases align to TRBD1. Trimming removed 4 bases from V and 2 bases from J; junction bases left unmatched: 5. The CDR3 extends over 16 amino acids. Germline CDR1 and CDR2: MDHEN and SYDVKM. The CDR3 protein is CASSSRGQGNTGELFF. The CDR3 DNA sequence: TGTGCCAGCAGTTCACGGGGACAGGGAAACACCGGGGAGCTGTTTTTT.

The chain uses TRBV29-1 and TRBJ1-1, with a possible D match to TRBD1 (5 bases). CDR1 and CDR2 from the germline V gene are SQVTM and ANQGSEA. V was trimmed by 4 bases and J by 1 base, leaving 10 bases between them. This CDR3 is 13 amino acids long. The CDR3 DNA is TGCAGCGTTGTTGGTCAGGGGAACACTGAAGCTTTCTTT. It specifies CSVVGQGNTEAFF. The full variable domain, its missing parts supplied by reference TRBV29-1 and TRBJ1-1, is SAVISQKPSRDICQRGTSLTIQCQVDSQVTMMFWYRQQPGQSLTLIATANQGSEATYESGFVIDKFPISRPNLTFSTLTVSNMSPEDSSIYLCSVVGQGNTEAFFGQGTRLTVV.

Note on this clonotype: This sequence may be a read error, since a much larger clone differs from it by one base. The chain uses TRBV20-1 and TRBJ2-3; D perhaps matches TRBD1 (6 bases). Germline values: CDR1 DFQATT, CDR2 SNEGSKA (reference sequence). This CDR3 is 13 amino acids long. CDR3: CNAPRTGTDTQYF. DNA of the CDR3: TGCAATGCTCCCCGGACAGGCACAGATACGCAGTATTTT.

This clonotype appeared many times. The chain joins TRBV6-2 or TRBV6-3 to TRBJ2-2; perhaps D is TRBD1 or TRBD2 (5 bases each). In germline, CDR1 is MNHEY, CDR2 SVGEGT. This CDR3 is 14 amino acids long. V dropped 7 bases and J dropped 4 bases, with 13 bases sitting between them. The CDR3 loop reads CASTFRDLTGELFF. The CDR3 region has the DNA TGTGCCAGCACCTTCCGGGACCTCACCGGGGAGCTGTTTTTT.

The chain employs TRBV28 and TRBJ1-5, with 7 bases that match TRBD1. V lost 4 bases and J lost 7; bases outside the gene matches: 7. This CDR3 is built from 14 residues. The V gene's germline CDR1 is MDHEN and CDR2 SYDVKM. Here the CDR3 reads CASSWEAGGQPQHF. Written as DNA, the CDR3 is TGTGCCAGCAGTTGGGAGGCAGGGGGACAGCCCCAGCATTTT.

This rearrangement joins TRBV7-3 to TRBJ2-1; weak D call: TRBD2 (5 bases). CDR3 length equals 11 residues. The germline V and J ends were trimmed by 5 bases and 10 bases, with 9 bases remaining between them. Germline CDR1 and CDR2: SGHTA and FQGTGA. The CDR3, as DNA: TGTGCCAGCAGCGAGGGAAGGGAGCAGTTCTTC. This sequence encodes CASSEGREQFF.

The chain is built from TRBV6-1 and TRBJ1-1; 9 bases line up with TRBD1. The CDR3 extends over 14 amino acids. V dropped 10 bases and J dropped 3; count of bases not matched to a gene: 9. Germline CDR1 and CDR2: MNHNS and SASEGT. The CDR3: CATFLTGGDTEAFF. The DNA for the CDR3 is TGTGCCACCTTCCTGACAGGGGGTGACACTGAAGCTTTCTTT.

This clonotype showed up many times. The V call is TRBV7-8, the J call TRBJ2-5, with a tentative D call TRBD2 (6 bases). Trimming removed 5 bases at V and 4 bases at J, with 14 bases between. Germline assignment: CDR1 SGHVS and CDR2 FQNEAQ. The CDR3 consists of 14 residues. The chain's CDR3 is CASSRLGNIETQYF. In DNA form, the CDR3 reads TGTGCCAGCAGCCGACTAGGGAATATAGAGACCCAGTACTTC.

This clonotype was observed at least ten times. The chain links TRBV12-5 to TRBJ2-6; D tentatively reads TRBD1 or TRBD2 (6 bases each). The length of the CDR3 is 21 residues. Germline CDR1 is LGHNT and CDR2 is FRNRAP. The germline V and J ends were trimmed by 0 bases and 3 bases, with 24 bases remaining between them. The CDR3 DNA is TGTGCTAGTGGTTTGGTAGGAGAACCCGGGACACCGGACTATGGGGCCAACGTCCTGACTTTC. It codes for CASGLVGEPGTPDYGANVLTF.

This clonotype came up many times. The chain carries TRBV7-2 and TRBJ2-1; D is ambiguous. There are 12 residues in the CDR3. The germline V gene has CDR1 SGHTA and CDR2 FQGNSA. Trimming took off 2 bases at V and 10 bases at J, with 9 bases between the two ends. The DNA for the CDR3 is TGTGCCAGCAGCTTACACAGATGGGAGCAGTTCTTC. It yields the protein CASSLHRWEQFF.

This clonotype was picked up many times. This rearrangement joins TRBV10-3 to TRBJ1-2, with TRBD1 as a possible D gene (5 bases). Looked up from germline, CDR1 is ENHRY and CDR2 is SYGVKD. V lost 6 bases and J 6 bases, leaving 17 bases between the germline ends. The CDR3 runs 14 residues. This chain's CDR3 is CAIRAGSWKDGYTF. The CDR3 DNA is TGTGCCATCAGGGCAGGGAGTTGGAAGGATGGCTACACCTTC.

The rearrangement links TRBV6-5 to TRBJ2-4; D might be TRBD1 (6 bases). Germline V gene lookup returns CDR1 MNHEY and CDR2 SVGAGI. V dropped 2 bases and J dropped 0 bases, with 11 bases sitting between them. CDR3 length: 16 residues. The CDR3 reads CASSYAWDIAKNIQYF. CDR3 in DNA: TGTGCCAGCAGTTACGCGTGGGACATAGCCAAAAACATTCAGTACTTC.

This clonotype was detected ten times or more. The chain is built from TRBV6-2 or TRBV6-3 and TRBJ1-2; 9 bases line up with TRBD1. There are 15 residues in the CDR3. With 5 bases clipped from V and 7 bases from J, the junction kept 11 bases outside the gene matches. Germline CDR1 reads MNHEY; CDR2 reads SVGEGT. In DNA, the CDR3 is TGTGCCAGCAGTACACAGGGGGCGAAGTATGGTGGCTACACCTTC. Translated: CASSTQGAKYGGYTF.

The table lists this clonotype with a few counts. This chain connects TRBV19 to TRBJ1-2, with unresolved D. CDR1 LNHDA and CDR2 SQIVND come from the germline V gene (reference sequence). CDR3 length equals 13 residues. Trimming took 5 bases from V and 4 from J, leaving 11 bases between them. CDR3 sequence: CASSPPEFYGYTF. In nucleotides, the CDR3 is TGTGCCAGTAGTCCCCCGGAGTTCTATGGCTACACCTTC.

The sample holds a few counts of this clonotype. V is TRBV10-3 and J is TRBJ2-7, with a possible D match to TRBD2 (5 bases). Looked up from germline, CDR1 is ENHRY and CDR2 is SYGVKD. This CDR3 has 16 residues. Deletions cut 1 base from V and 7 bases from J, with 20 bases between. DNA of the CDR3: TGTGCCATCAGTGAGTATCCGGGCACTATCTCGGGGGAGCAGTACGTC. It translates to CAISEYPGTISGEQYV.

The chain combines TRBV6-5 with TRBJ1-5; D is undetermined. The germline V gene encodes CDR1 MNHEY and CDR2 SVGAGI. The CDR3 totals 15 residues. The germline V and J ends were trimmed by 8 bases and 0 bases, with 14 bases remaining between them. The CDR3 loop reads CASRRWTDSNQPQHF. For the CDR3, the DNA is TGTGCCAGCCGTCGGTGGACGGATAGCAATCAGCCCCAGCATTTT.